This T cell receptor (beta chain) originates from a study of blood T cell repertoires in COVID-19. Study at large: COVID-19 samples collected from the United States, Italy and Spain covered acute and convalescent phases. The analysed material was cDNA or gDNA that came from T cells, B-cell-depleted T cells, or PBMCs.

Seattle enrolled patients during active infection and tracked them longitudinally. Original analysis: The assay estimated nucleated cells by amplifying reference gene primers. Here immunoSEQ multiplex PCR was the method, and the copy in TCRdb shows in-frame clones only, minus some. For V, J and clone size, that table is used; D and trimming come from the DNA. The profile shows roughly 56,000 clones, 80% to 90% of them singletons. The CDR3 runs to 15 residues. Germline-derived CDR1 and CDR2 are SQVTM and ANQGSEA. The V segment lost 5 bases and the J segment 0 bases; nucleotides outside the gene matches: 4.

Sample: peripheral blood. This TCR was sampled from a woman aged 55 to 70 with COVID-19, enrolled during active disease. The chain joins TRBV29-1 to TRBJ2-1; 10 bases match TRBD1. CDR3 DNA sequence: TGCAGCGTTCGACAGGGGGCAAACTCCTACAATGAGCAGTTCTTC. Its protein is CSVRQGANSYNEQFF.